The subject of this entry is one TCR beta chain. The record originates from a study of blood T cell repertoires in COVID-19. Germline V gene sequence: CDR1 SNHLY, CDR2 FYNNEI. V shed 6 bases and J 5 bases; nucleotides not matched to a gene: 8. The CDR3 consists of 14 residues. Assay: immunoSEQ multiplex PCR; the TCRdb copy retains only in-frame clones and omits some. The profile shows under 250,000 clones, over 75% of them singletons. The rearrangement uses TRBV2 and TRBJ2-5; TRBD1 agrees at 8 bases. Sequenced material: peripheral blood. The receptor was derived from a man aged 50-59 years with COVID-19, enrolled during active disease. This chain's CDR3 is CASSSQGVWETQYF. CDR3 nucleotide sequence: TGTGCCAGCAGCTCACAGGGGGTTTGGGAGACCCAGTACTTC.